This T cell receptor (beta chain) was recorded in a study of blood T cell repertoires in COVID-19. Study summary: COVID-19 samples from acute and convalescent phases originated in the United States, Italy and Spain. T cells, B-cell-depleted T cells, or PBMCs supplied cDNA or gDNA.

The germline V gene encodes CDR1 KGHDR and CDR2 SFDVKD. V was pared by 2 bases and J by 4 bases, with 13 bases between. CDR3 length: 15 residues. Clones were read by immunoSEQ multiplex PCR, and TCRdb kept only the in-frame ones, dropping some. Among about 220,000 clones listed, roughly 80% were seen once. The receptor was derived from a human donor in a cohort sampled during active COVID-19. This chain joins TRBV24-1 and TRBJ2-5; possible D gene TRBD1, 6 bases. Sequencing input: peripheral blood. CDR3 in DNA: TGTGCCACCAGTGATTCACAGGGCTCCCGAGAGACCCAGTACTTC. Amino acids: CATSDSQGSRETQYF.